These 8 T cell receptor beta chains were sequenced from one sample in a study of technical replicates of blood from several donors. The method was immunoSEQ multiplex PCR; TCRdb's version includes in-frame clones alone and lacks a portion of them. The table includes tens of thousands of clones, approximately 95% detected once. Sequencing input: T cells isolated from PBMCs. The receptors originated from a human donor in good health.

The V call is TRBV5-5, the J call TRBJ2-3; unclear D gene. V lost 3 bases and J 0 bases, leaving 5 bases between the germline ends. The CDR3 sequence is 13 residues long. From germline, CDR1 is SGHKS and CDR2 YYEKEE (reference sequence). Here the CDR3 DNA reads TGTGCCAGCAGCTCCACTAGCACAGATACGCAGTATTTT. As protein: CASSSTSTDTQYF.

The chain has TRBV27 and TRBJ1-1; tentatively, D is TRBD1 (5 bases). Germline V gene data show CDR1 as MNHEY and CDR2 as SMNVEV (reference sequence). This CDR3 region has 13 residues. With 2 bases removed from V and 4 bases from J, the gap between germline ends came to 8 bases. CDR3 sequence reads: CASSLMGPTEAFF. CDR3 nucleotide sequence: TGTGCCAGCAGTTTAATGGGGCCCACTGAAGCTTTCTTT.

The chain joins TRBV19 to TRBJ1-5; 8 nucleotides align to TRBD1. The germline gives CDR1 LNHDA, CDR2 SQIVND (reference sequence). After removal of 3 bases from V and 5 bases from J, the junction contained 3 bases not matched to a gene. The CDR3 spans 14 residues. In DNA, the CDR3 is TGTGCCAGTAGTATCGGACAGGGTTATCAGCCCCAGCATTTT. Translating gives CASSIGQGYQPQHF.

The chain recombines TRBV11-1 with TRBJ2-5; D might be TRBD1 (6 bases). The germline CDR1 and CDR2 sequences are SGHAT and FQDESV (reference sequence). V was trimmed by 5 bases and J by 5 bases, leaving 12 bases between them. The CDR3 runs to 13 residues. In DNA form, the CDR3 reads TGTGCCAGCAGCGCTGACAGGCAGGAGACCCAGTACTTC. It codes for CASSADRQETQYF.

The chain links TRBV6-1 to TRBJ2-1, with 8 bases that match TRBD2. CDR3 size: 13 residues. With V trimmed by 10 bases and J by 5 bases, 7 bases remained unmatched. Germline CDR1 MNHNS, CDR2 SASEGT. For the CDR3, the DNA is TGTGCCACCCGGACTAGCCTCAACAATGAGCAGTTCTTC. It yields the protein CATRTSLNNEQFF.

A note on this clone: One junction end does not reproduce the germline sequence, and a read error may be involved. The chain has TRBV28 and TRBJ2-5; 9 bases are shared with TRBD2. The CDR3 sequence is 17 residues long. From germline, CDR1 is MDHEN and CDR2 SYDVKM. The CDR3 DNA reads TGTGCCAGCAGTTTCGTGGGGCTAGCGGGGTTCCAAGGGACCCAGTACTTC. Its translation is CASSFVGLAGFQGTQYF.

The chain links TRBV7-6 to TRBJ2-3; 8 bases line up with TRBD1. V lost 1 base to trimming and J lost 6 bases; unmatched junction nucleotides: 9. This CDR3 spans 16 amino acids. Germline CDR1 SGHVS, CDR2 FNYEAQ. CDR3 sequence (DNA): TGTGCCAGCAGCTTAGATAGACAGGGGTTAGCGGATACGCAGTATTTT. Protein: CASSLDRQGLADTQYF.

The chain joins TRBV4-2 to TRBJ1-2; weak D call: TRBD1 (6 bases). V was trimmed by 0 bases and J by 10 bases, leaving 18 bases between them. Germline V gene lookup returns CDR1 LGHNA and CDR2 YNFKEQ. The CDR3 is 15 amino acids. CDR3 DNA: TGTGCCAGCAGCCAAGATAGGGGGACGGCTGAATTCTACACCTTC. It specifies CASSQDRGTAEFYTF.